This T cell receptor beta chain was recovered during a study of blood T cell repertoires in COVID-19. Trimming took 9 bases from V and 6 from J, leaving 18 bases between them. CDR1 and CDR2 (germline): SGHKS, YYEKEE (reference sequence). The CDR3 length is 13 residues. This clone was seen just once. Using immunoSEQ multiplex PCR, the repertoire was profiled, and TCRdb retains in-frame clones only, with some absent. Of about 150,000 clones detected, about 86% appear once; the ten largest clones hold approximately 7%. Material for sequencing was peripheral blood. The receptor was derived from a man in his forties or fifties with active or convalescent COVID-19. This chain joins TRBV5-5 and TRBJ1-2; the D is unclear. The chain's CDR3 is CATTPGTRNGYTF. The CDR3 DNA is TGTGCCACCACCCCGGGAACGAGAAATGGCTACACCTTC.